Shown below are 19 T cell receptor beta chains from a single sample sequenced in a study of blood T cell repertoires in COVID-19. Sequencing was performed with immunoSEQ multiplex PCR; in TCRdb, only in-frame clones are kept and a portion is missing. Counted here are some 490,000 clones, 80% to 90% occurring once; the ten biggest clones make up 3.2%. Material for sequencing was peripheral blood. The receptor source for this set is a human donor in a cohort sampled during active COVID-19.

The table lists this clone with a few counts. The chain carries TRBV7-8 and TRBJ2-1; 7 nucleotides agree with TRBD2. The CDR3 runs 16 residues. The V gene's germline CDR1 is SGHVS and CDR2 FQNEAQ. Trimming at V came to 2 bases and at J to 4 bases, leaving 8 bases not matched to a gene. CDR3 sequence: CASSLTGGPIYNEQFF. For the CDR3, the DNA is TGTGCCAGCAGCTTAACGGGAGGCCCGATTTACAATGAGCAGTTCTTC. Filled out from reference TRBV7-8 and TRBJ2-1, the complete variable domain reads GAGVSQSPRYKVAKRGQDVALRCDPISGHVSLFWYQQALGQGPEFLTYFQNEAQLDKSGLPSDRFFAERPEGSVSTLKIQRTQQEDSAVYLCASSLTGGPIYNEQFFGPGTRLTVL.

The rearrangement links TRBV5-1 to TRBJ1-1; 8 positions match TRBD1. V gave up 3 bases and J gave up 4 bases; unmatched junction bases: 5. The CDR3 is 14 amino acids. The germline V gene has CDR1 SGHRS and CDR2 YFSETQ. The CDR3 DNA reads TGCGCCAGCAGCTCGGACAGGGTAGCCACTGAAGCTTTCTTT. This translates into CASSSDRVATEAFF. The full variable domain, rest sourced from reference TRBV5-1 and TRBJ1-1, is KAGVTQTPRYLIKTRGQQVTLSCSPISGHRSVSWYQQTPGQGLQFLFEYFSETQRNKGNFPGRFSGRQFSNSRSEMNVSTLELGDSALYLCASSSDRVATEAFFGQGTRLTVV.

The chain recombines TRBV30 with TRBJ2-5, with D perhaps TRBD2 (6 bases). CDR1 GTSNPN and CDR2 SVGIG come from the germline V gene (reference sequence). This CDR3 contains 13 residues. V was shortened by 0 bases and J by 5 bases, with 10 bases between the two germline ends. The CDR3 sequence is CAWSVRGFETQYF. Here the CDR3 DNA reads TGTGCCTGGAGTGTACGGGGGTTCGAGACCCAGTACTTC.

The chain employs TRBV30 and TRBJ1-1; D unclear. Trimming took off 2 bases at V and 4 bases at J, with 14 bases between the two ends. The CDR3 is made up of 14 amino acids. From germline, CDR1 is GTSNPN and CDR2 SVGIG (reference sequence). In DNA form, the CDR3 reads TGTGCCTGGAGTCATAAGCGGGTGGTCACTGAAGCTTTCTTT. Its translation is CAWSHKRVVTEAFF. Based on the CDR3 plus reference TRBV30 and TRBJ1-1, the full variable domain is SQTIHQWPATLVQPVGSPLSLECTVEGTSNPNLYWYRQAAGRGLQLLFYSVGIGQISSEVPQNLSASRPQDRQFILSSKKLLLSDSGFYLCAWSHKRVVTEAFFGQGTRLTVV.

V and J are TRBV19 and TRBJ2-1; 10 bases line up with TRBD1. V was clipped by 5 bases and J by 8 bases; unmatched bases: 6. CDR3 length: 14 residues. CDR1 LNHDA and CDR2 SQIVND come from the germline V gene (reference sequence). The CDR3 loop is CASSWDRGGDEQFF. DNA of the CDR3: TGTGCCAGTAGTTGGGACAGGGGCGGGGATGAGCAGTTCTTC.

The chain carries TRBV5-1 and TRBJ2-5; D ambiguous. Germline V lookup: CDR1 SGHRS, CDR2 YFSETQ. The CDR3 runs 12 residues. V lost 4 bases and J lost 1, with 5 bases in between. The CDR3 region has the DNA TGCGCCAGCAGCGCCGGCCAAGAGACCCAGTACTTC. Translating it yields CASSAGQETQYF. Looking up the rest from reference TRBV5-1 and TRBJ2-5 gives the full variable domain: KAGVTQTPRYLIKTRGQQVTLSCSPISGHRSVSWYQQTPGQGLQFLFEYFSETQRNKGNFPGRFSGRQFSNSRSEMNVSTLELGDSALYLCASSAGQETQYFGPGTRLLVL.

The chain employs TRBV5-6 and TRBJ1-3; perhaps TRBD1 as D (6 bases). The CDR3 length is 14 residues. Germline lookup yields CDR1 SGHDT and CDR2 YYEEEE. V was trimmed by 2 bases and J by 4 bases, leaving 10 bases between them. CDR3 amino acids: CASSFRTDGNTIYF. Here the CDR3 DNA reads TGTGCCAGCAGCTTTAGGACAGACGGAAACACCATATATTTT.

This clone has only a few counts. This chain connects TRBV29-1 to TRBJ1-4; 9 bases align to TRBD1. Germline lookup yields CDR1 SQVTM and CDR2 ANQGSEA. The CDR3 is made up of 14 amino acids. V trimming: 6 bases; J trimming: 8 bases; junction bases outside the gene matches: 10. The CDR3 bases are TGCAGCGTGGCCCGGGACAGGGTTGAAGAAAAACTGTTTTTT. This sequence encodes CSVARDRVEEKLFF.

This chain uses TRBV27 with TRBJ1-1, with TRBD1 as a possible D gene (5 bases). The germline gives CDR1 MNHEY, CDR2 SMNVEV (reference sequence). There are 15 residues in the CDR3. V lost 0 bases, J lost 0 bases, and 8 bases lay in between. Written as DNA, the CDR3 is TGTGCCAGCAGTTTATCCGGGACTGTGAACACTGAAGCTTTCTTT. Its protein product is CASSLSGTVNTEAFF.

This chain joins TRBV5-1 and TRBJ2-7; no clear D gene. The CDR3 sequence is 11 residues long. Germline values: CDR1 SGHRS, CDR2 YFSETQ. Deletions cut 7 bases from V and 3 bases from J, with 8 bases between. CDR3 sequence: CASGDHYEQYF. Written as DNA, the CDR3 is TGCGCCAGCGGAGACCACTACGAGCAGTACTTC.

The J gene is TRBJ2-1, the V gene TRBV7-9; no firm D call. Trimming removed 6 bases at V and 9 bases at J, with 12 bases between. The CDR3 spans 12 residues. Germline values: CDR1 SEHNR, CDR2 FQNEAQ (reference sequence). Here the CDR3 reads CASSFGFVEQFF. The DNA of the CDR3 is TGTGCCAGCAGTTTCGGGTTCGTTGAGCAGTTCTTC.

The rearrangement joins TRBV19 to TRBJ1-4, with 7 bases lining up with TRBD1. From germline, CDR1 is LNHDA and CDR2 SQIVND (reference sequence). This CDR3 has 13 residues. With 4 bases clipped from V and 10 bases from J, the junction kept 6 bases outside the gene matches. The CDR3 DNA reads as TGTGCCAGTAGTACCGAACAGGGGAGAAAACTGTTTTTT. This translates into CASSTEQGRKLFF.

The chain has TRBV20-1 and TRBJ2-5; tentative D call: TRBD2 (6 bases). Trimming took off 6 bases at V and 4 bases at J, with 9 bases between the two ends. The length of the CDR3 is 11 residues. Germline V gene sequence: CDR1 DFQATT, CDR2 SNEGSKA (reference sequence). In nucleotides, the CDR3 is TGCAGTGCAGGAGGGCGAGAGACCCAGTACTTC. Translation gives CSAGGRETQYF.

The gene calls are TRBV2 and TRBJ2-7; 11 bases line up with TRBD1. The trim removed 8 bases at V and 1 base at J, leaving 4 bases unmatched. Germline V CDR1 and CDR2: SNHLY, FYNNEI. This CDR3 has 14 amino acids. The CDR3 sequence is CASRGTGGSYEQYF. The DNA for the CDR3 is TGTGCCAGCCGAGGGACAGGGGGTTCCTACGAGCAGTACTTC.

The rearrangement joins TRBV7-2 to TRBJ1-5; 9 bases line up with TRBD1. From germline, CDR1 is SGHTA and CDR2 FQGNSA. V was pared by 3 bases and J by 6 bases, with 6 bases of the junction left unmatched. CDR3 length: 15 residues. The CDR3 DNA sequence: TGTGCCAGCAGCTTGCAACAGGGGGCCAGTCAGCCCCAGCATTTT. Its protein product is CASSLQQGASQPQHF.

The genes are TRBV28 and TRBJ2-1, with TRBD2 identical over 7 bases. The length of the CDR3 is 14 residues. Unmatched junction bases numbered 5, after V lost 2 bases and J lost 7 bases. Germline V CDR1 and CDR2: MDHEN, SYDVKM. The CDR3 sequence is CASSLAGVLNEQFF. The CDR3 DNA reads as TGTGCCAGCAGTTTAGCGGGAGTTTTGAATGAGCAGTTCTTC. Combining the CDR3 with reference TRBV28 and TRBJ2-1 gives the whole variable domain DVKVTQSSRYLVKRTGEKVFLECVQDMDHENMFWYRQDPGLGLRLIYFSYDVKMKEKGDIPEGYSVSREKKERFSLILESASTNQTSMYLCASSLAGVLNEQFFGPGTRLTVL.

The CDR3 loop is CASSIQGRNSNQPQHF. CDR3 DNA sequence: TGTGCCAGTAGTATCCAGGGTCGAAATAGCAATCAGCCCCAGCATTTT. The chain uses TRBV19 and TRBJ1-5; D perhaps matches TRBD1 (5 bases). Germline loops: CDR1 LNHDA, CDR2 SQIVND (reference sequence). V gave up 3 bases and J gave up 0 bases, with 12 bases separating them. The CDR3 length is 16 residues.

V and J are TRBV7-2 and TRBJ2-7, with D possibly matching TRBD2 (6 bases). This CDR3 region has 13 residues. Per germline, CDR1 SGHTA and CDR2 FQGNSA. Trimming stripped 6 bases from V and 4 bases from J, with 13 bases between. CDR3 loop: CASRLGGGYEQYF. The CDR3 DNA follows: TGTGCCAGCAGACTAGGAGGAGGGTACGAGCAGTACTTC.

This sequence joins TRBV25-1 and TRBJ1-2; possible D gene TRBD1, 6 bases. This CDR3 spans 12 amino acids. Germline values: CDR1 MGHDK, CDR2 SYGVNS. V was cut by 6 bases and J by 4 bases, with 9 bases left in between. The CDR3 region is CASRDSGYGYTF. The DNA for the CDR3 is TGTGCCAGCAGGGACAGTGGCTATGGCTACACCTTC.